These 13 T cell receptor beta chains were all obtained from the same sample, sequenced in a study of blood T cell repertoires in COVID-19. Repertoires were generated with immunoSEQ multiplex PCR, while TCRdb's copy carries only in-frame clones and drops some. The sample gives nearly 80,000 clones, around 84% of which show up once; around 3.4% is in the top ten. Sequencing used peripheral blood. These receptors originate from a man in his fifties or sixties with acute or convalescent COVID-19.

The chain has TRBV29-1 and TRBJ1-4, with 9 bases aligning to TRBD1. The J segment lost 6 bases and the V segment lost 7 bases, leaving 9 bases of the junction unmatched. Germline CDR1 reads SQVTM; CDR2 reads ANQGSEA. This CDR3 region has 14 residues. CDR3 nucleotide sequence: TGCAGCGCAAGACCGGGACAGGGCCATGAAAAACTGTTTTTT. Amino acids: CSARPGQGHEKLFF.

The CDR3 loop reads CASSRIAGGLNEQFF. The CDR3, as DNA: TGCGCCAGCAGCAGAATAGCGGGAGGGCTGAATGAGCAGTTCTTC. J is TRBJ2-1 and V is TRBV4-3; 11 bases agree with TRBD2. The CDR3 extends over 15 amino acids. CDR1 and CDR2 from the germline V gene are LGHNA and YSLEER. Germline trimming cut 5 bases from V and 7 bases from J; bases unmatched to any gene: 7.

This chain uses TRBV4-3 with TRBJ1-5; 7 nucleotides align to TRBD1. The junction had 6 bases not matched to a gene; V was cut back by 0 bases and J by 7 bases. The germline V gene has CDR1 LGHNA and CDR2 YSLEER. There are 15 residues in the CDR3. In nucleotides, the CDR3 is TGCGCCAGCAGCCAAGATCAAGGGGGCGTACAGCCCCAGCATTTT. Its translation is CASSQDQGGVQPQHF.

This rearrangement joins TRBV4-3 to TRBJ2-1, with 10 bases matching TRBD1. The CDR3 covers 15 residues. The J segment lost 4 bases and the V segment lost 1 base, leaving 1 base of the junction unmatched. Germline-derived CDR1 and CDR2 are LGHNA and YSLEER. Here the CDR3 reads CASSQGDRGYNEQFF. As DNA, the CDR3 is TGCGCCAGCAGCCAAGGGGACAGGGGATACAATGAGCAGTTCTTC.

The chain is built from TRBV6-5 and TRBJ1-2; maybe TRBD1 (5 bases). The CDR3 extends over 13 amino acids. The germline V and J ends were trimmed by 2 bases and 3 bases, with 7 bases remaining between them. The V gene's germline CDR1 is MNHEY and CDR2 SVGAGI. The chain's CDR3 is CASSYGADYGYTF. The DNA of the CDR3 is TGTGCCAGCAGTTACGGGGCAGACTATGGCTACACCTTC.

This clone has a handful of counts. DNA for the CDR3: TGTGCCAGCAGCTTGGGAATCAGGGACTACGAGCAGTACTTC. This translates into CASSLGIRDYEQYF. The gene calls are TRBV5-6 and TRBJ2-7, with D perhaps TRBD1 (5 bases). The CDR3 has 14 residues. The ends were cut back, 0 bases at V and 3 bases at J, with 10 bases in the middle. Per the germline V gene, CDR1 is SGHDT and CDR2 is YYEEEE.

The chain couples TRBV27 to TRBJ1-2; D is uncertain. Germline CDR1 reads MNHEY; CDR2 reads SMNVEV (reference sequence). The CDR3 is made up of 16 amino acids. The V end lost 0 bases, the J end lost 4 bases, and 15 bases lay between the germline ends. DNA for the CDR3: TGTGCCAGCAGTTTATCTGGGTCGACAAACCCCTATGGCTACACCTTC. The encoded protein is CASSLSGSTNPYGYTF.

This sequence joins TRBV6-2 or TRBV6-3 and TRBJ2-2, with 8 bases matching TRBD2. The germline gives CDR1 MNHEY, CDR2 SVGEGT. J was trimmed by 3 bases and V by 4 bases; bases with no gene match: 4. This CDR3 contains 15 residues. CDR3 nucleotide sequence: TGTGCCAGCAGTTCGGCTAGCGGGTACACCGGGGAGCTGTTTTTT. It encodes CASSSASGYTGELFF.

This clone was counted only a few times. The chain carries TRBV5-3 and TRBJ2-1; 9 bases are shared with TRBD1. TRBV5-3 is flagged as an ORF with uncertain function. The CDR3 sequence is 20 residues long. V was pared by 3 bases and J by 4 bases, with 20 bases of the junction left unmatched. The CDR3 sequence is CARSWLWGWSRDREYNEQFF. The CDR3, as DNA: TGTGCCAGAAGCTGGCTGTGGGGATGGTCGCGGGACAGGGAATACAATGAGCAGTTCTTC.

The V and J genes are TRBV19 and TRBJ2-7; 9 positions agree with TRBD1. Trimming cost V 9 bases and J 1 base; bases outside gene matches: 7. CDR1 LNHDA and CDR2 SQIVND come from the germline V gene (reference sequence). This CDR3 has 14 amino acids. The CDR3 here is CASSGTGFSYEQYF. In nucleotides, the CDR3 is TGTGCCAGCTCCGGGACAGGGTTTTCCTACGAGCAGTACTTC.

The chain employs TRBV24-1 and TRBJ2-1, with 12 bases fitting TRBD2. J was trimmed by 8 bases and V by 4 bases; bases with no gene match: 5. Germline CDR1 is KGHDR and CDR2 is SFDVKD. CDR3 length: 15 amino acids. The CDR3 nucleotides are TGTGCCACCAGTGACCTAGCGGGAGGGTGGGATGAGCAGTTCTTC. Its translation: CATSDLAGGWDEQFF.

This chain joins TRBV9 and TRBJ2-7; D possibly corresponds to TRBD1 (6 bases). Germline V gene data show CDR1 as SGDLS and CDR2 as YYNGEE. The CDR3 spans 14 residues. V lost 0 bases and J lost 7, with 14 bases in between. In DNA, the CDR3 is TGTGCCAGCAGCGTAGCGGCAGGGGTGTGGGAGCAGTACTTC. Its translation is CASSVAAGVWEQYF.

The V and J genes are TRBV18 and TRBJ2-2, with 14 bases that match TRBD2. J gave up 7 bases and V 3 bases, and 7 bases lay outside the gene matches. Germline CDR1 KGHSH, CDR2 LQKENI. The CDR3 spans 17 residues. The CDR3 here is CASSPRLAGGTGGELFF. CDR3 nucleotides: TGTGCCAGCTCACCCCGACTAGCGGGAGGGACCGGCGGGGAGCTGTTTTTT.